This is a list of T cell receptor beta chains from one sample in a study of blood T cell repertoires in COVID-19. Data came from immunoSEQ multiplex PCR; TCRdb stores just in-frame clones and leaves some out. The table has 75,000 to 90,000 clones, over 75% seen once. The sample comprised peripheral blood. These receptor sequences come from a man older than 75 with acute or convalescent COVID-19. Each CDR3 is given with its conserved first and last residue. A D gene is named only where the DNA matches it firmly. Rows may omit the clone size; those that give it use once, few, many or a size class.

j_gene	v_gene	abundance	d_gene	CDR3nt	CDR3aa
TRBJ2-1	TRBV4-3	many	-	TGCGCCAGCTCGACGACCGGGAGTCTAGGGAGCTCCTACAATGAGCAGTTCTTC	CASSTTGSLGSSYNEQFF
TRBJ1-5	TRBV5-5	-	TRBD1	TGTGCCAGCAGCTCTCCGGACAGGGGCGCCAATCAGCCCCAGCATTTT	CASSSPDRGANQPQHF
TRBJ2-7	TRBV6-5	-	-	TGTGCCAGCAGAGCCCGCGGTGGCCACGAGCAGTACTTC	CASRARGGHEQYF
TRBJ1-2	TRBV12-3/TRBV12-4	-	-	TGTGCCAGCAGCCCACAGGGACCAGGCTACACCTTC	CASSPQGPGYTF
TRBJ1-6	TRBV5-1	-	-	TGCGCCAGCAGCTCAACCGCAGGGGTCAATTCACCCCTCCACTTT	CASSSTAGVNSPLHF
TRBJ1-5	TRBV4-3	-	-	TGCGCCAGCAGCCAAGCCAGGGGATCCAATCAGCCCCAGCATTTT	CASSQARGSNQPQHF
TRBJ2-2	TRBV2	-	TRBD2	TGTGCCAGCAAGGGACTAGCGGGGCCCCGAAACACCGGGGAGCTGTTTTTT	CASKGLAGPRNTGELFF
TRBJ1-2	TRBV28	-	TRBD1	TGTGCCAGCAGTTTCCCCCCAGGGGGCTCCGCGGCCTATGGCTACACCTTC	CASSFPPGGSAAYGYTF
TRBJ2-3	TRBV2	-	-	TGTGCCAGCAGCGTCATTAACTCAGATACGCAGTATTTT	CASSVINSDTQYF
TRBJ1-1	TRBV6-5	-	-	TGTGCCAGCAGCCCCCCTGGGGGGTTCGCTGAAGCTTTCTTT	CASSPPGGFAEAFF
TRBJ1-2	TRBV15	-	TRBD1	TGTGCCACCAGCGAAGGAGGGACAGACCGCTATGGCTACACCTTC	CATSEGGTDRYGYTF
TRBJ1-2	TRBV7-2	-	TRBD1	TGTGCCAGCCAAAGGGAGGGGATTGGGACAGGGGGCCTTTATGGCTACACCTTC	CASQREGIGTGGLYGYTF
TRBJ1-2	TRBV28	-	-	TGTGCCAGCAGCCGGACACCTCCTAACTATGGCTACACCTTC	CASSRTPPNYGYTF
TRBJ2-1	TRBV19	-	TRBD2	TGTGCCAGTAGTCACGGGGCTAGCGGGTCCTACAATGAGCAGTTCTTC	CASSHGASGSYNEQFF
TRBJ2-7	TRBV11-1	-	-	TGTGCCAGCAGCTTATCTAGGACGGGAGTAATGGCGCAGTACTTC	CASSLSRTGVMAQYF
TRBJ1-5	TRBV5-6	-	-	TGTGCCAGCAGTCGGACAGAGGGCAATCAGCCCCAGCATTTT	CASSRTEGNQPQHF
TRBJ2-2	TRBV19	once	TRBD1	TGTGCCAGTAACGACAGGGGGCGCGTCACCGGGGAGCTGTTTTTT	CASNDRGRVTGELFF
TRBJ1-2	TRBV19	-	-	TGTGCCAGCCAAATCAAGGCGGGTTCTGGCTACACCTTC	CASQIKAGSGYTF
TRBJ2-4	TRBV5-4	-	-	TGTGCCAGCAGCTTGGGGGGGGACTTAGCCAAAAACATTCAGTACTTC	CASSLGGDLAKNIQYF
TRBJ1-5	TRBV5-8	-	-	TGTGCCAGCACCGAGGTAGGCGACGATCAGCCCCAGCATTTT	CASTEVGDDQPQHF
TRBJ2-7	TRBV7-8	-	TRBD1	TGTGCCAGCAGCTTCGGGACAGAACTCTACGAGCAGTACTTC	CASSFGTELYEQYF
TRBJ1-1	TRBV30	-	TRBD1	TGTGCCTGGGGTCACAGGGGGTGGTCTGAAGCTTTCTTT	CAWGHRGWSEAFF
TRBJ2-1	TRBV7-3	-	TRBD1	TGTGCCAGCAGCTTACTCGGGACAGCCTCCTACAATGAGCAGTTCTTC	CASSLLGTASYNEQFF
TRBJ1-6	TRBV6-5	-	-	TGTGCCAGCAAGGTTTTTGCCGGAGAAAATTCACCCCTCCACTTT	CASKVFAGENSPLHF
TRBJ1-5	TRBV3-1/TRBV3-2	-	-	TGTGCCAGCAGCCAAGCGGGAGCTAGCAATCAGCCCCAGCATTTT	CASSQAGASNQPQHF
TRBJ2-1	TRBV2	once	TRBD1	TGTGCCAGCAGTGCTTGGACAGGGGGTCCCAATGAGCAGTTCTTC	CASSAWTGGPNEQFF
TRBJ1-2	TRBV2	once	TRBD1	TGTGCCAGCAGTGAAGAGGACAGGGTCGGCTATGGCTACACCTTC	CASSEEDRVGYGYTF
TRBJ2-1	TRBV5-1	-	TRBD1	TGCGCCAGCAGCAGCGAGGACAGGCACCCCTACAATGAGCAGTTCTTC	CASSSEDRHPYNEQFF
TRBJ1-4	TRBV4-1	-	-	TGCGCCAGCAGCCAAGGCGGACAGAGGCTCCTCCTGAGGGAAAAACTGTTTTTT	CASSQGGQRLLLREKLFF
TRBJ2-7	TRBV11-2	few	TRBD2	TGTGCCAGCAGAGAGCTGCGGGAGGGATACGAGCAGTACTTC	CASRELREGYEQYF
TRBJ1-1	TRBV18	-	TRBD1	TGTGCCAGCTCACCACAAGGACAGGGTAACACTGAAGCTTTCTTT	CASSPQGQGNTEAFF
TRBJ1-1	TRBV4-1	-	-	TGCGCCAGCAGCCCGGGACAGAACACTGAAGCTTTCTTT	CASSPGQNTEAFF
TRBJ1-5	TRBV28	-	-	TGTGCCAGCAGCCTGGGTGAGGGCCGACGGTGGCCCCAGCATTTT	CASSLGEGRRWPQHF
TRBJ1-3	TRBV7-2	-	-	TGTGCCAGCAGCTTGCGTCGGGGGGACCTAGACACCATATATTTT	CASSLRRGDLDTIYF
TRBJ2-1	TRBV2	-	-	TGTGCCAGCAGAGAGAACAATGAGCAGTTCTTC	CASRENNEQFF
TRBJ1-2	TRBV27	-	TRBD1	TGTGCCAGCGGGTCCGACAGGGCTAACTATGGCTACACCTTC	CASGSDRANYGYTF
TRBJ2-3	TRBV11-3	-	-	TGTGCCAGCAGCCCCGGTGCTAGCACAGATACGCAGTATTTT	CASSPGASTDTQYF
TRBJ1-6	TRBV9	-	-	TGTGCCAGCAGCGTCGGAGGCTCCTATAATTCACCCCTCCACTTT	CASSVGGSYNSPLHF
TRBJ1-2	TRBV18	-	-	TGTGCCAGCTCTGACGGAACAGGGTTCAACTATGGCTACACCTTC	CASSDGTGFNYGYTF
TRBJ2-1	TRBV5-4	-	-	TGTGCCAGCAGCTTCAGGGGTCCACAAAACAATGAGCAGTTCTTC	CASSFRGPQNNEQFF
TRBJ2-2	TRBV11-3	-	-	TGTGCCAGCAGCTTACAGGGGAACACCGGGGAGCTGTTTTTT	CASSLQGNTGELFF
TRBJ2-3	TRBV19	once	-	TGTGCCAGTAGGGAAGGCGGGGCGGGCGATACGCAGTATTTT	CASREGGAGDTQYF
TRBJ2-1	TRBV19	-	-	TGTGCCAGTAGTATAGCCAGGAACAATGAGCAGTTCTTC	CASSIARNNEQFF